This T cell receptor (beta chain) was obtained from a study of blood T cell repertoires in COVID-19. At the level of the study: Collection of acute and convalescent COVID-19 samples took place in the United States, Italy and Spain.

The authors' processing: From reference gene primer amplification, estimates of nucleated cell counts were derived. TCRdb's table, derived via immunoSEQ multiplex PCR, lists solely in-frame clones and lacks some. D and trimming were read from the DNA, whereas the V and J calls and clone size are those reported in that table. The sample records 93,000 or so clones, approximately 87% being singletons. The CDR3 extends over 11 amino acids. Germline values: CDR1 LNHDA, CDR2 SQIVND (reference sequence). V was pared by 7 bases and J by 4 bases, with 7 bases between. This clone was seen only a few times. Source material: peripheral blood. The chain uses TRBV19 and TRBJ1-1; weak D call: TRBD1 (5 bases). The source of this sequence is a human donor in a cohort sampled during active or convalescent COVID-19. CDR3: CASKQGTEAFF. The CDR3 nucleotides are TGTGCCAGTAAGCAGGGCACTGAAGCTTTCTTT.